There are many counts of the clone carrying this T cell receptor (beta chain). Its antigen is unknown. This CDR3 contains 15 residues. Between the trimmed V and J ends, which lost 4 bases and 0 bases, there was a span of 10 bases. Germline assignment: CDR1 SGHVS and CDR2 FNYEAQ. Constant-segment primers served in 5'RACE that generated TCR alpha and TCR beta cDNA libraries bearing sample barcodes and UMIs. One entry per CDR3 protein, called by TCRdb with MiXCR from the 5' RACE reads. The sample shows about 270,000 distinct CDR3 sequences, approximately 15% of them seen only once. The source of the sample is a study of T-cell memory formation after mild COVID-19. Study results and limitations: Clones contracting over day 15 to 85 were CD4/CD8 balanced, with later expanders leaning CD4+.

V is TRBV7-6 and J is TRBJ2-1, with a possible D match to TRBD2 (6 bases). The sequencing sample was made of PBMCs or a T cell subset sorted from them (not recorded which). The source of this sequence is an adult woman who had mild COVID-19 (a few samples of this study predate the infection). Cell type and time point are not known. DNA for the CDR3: TGTGCCAGCAGCTCGGCCGGGAGCTCCTACAATGAGCAGTTCTTC. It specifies CASSSAGSSYNEQFF.